One TCR beta chain is described in this entry. Its antigen remains unknown. The assay was immunoSEQ multiplex PCR, and TCRdb's table has in-frame clones only and misses some. This table has roughly 35,000 clones, about 81% appearing once. With 1 base clipped from V and 7 bases from J, the junction kept 10 bases outside the gene matches. From germline, CDR1 is SGHNT and CDR2 YYREEE (reference sequence). The CDR3 covers 18 residues. This record comes from a study of OX40 agonist ivuxolimab in advanced cancers. Study overall: Participants averaged around 60 years of age (range about 23 to 80) and were around 80% male. Study-wide results and caveats: In CD8+ T cells, expanded clones were on average more numerous than in CD4+. In the 0.1-3.0 mg/kg groups, partial responders showed among the lowest expansion.

This chain links TRBV5-4 with TRBJ2-3; 15 nucleotides line up with TRBD2. Here the sequenced sample was CD4+ or CD8+ T cells sorted from blood, taken in a trial of the OX40 agonist ivuxolimab. The sequence was obtained from an adult with an advanced solid tumor such as melanoma, head and neck, liver or kidney cancer. The chain's CDR3 is CASSLSPGLAGGKNTQYF. The CDR3 nucleotides are TGTGCCAGCAGCTTGAGCCCGGGACTAGCGGGAGGTAAAAATACGCAGTATTTT.